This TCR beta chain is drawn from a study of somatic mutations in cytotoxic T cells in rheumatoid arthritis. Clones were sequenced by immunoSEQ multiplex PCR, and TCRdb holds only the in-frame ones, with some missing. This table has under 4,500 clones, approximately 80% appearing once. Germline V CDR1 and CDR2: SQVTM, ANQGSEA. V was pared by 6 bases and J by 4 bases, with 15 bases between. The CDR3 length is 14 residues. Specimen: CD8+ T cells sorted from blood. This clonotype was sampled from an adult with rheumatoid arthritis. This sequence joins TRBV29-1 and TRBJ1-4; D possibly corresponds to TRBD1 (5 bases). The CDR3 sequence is CSVMGGAGNEKLFF. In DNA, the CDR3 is TGCAGCGTCATGGGAGGGGCGGGTAATGAAAAACTGTTTTTT.